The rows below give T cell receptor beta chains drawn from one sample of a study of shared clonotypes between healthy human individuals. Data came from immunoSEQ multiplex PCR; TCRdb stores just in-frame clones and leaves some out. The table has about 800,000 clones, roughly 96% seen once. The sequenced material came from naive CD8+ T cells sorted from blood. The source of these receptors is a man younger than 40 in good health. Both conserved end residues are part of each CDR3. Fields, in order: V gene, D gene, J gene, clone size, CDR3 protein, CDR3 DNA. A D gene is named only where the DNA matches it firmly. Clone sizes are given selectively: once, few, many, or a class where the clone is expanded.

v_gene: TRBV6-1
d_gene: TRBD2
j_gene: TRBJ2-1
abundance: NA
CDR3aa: CASSPGLAGEGEQFF
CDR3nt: TGTGCCAGCAGTCCAGGACTAGCGGGAGAGGGAGAGCAGTTCTTC

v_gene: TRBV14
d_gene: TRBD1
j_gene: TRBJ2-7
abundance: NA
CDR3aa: CASSHAGQASSKSLRSSYEQYF
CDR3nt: TGTGCCAGCAGCCACGCGGGACAGGCGAGTAGTAAAAGCCTTAGAAGCTCCTACGAGCAGTACTTC

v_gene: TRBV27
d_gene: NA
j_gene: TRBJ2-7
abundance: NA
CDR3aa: CASSLSRGSYEQYF
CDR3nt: TGTGCCAGCAGTTTATCCAGGGGCTCCTACGAGCAGTACTTC

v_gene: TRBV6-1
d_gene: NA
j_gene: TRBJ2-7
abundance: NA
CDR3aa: CASSEYRNYEQYF
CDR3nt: TGTGCCAGCAGTGAATACAGAAACTACGAGCAGTACTTC

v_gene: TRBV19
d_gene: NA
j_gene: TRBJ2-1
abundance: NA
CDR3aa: CASSTGYNEQFF
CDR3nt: TGTGCCAGTAGTACCGGCTACAATGAGCAGTTCTTC

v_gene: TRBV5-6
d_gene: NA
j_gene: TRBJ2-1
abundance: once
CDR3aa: CASSSESVWDSYNEQFF
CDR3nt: TGTGCCAGCAGCTCTGAGTCAGTCTGGGACTCCTACAATGAGCAGTTCTTC

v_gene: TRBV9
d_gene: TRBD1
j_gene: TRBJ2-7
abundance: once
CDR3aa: CASSVVGGADEQYF
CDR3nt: TGTGCCAGCAGCGTAGTAGGGGGCGCGGACGAGCAGTACTTC

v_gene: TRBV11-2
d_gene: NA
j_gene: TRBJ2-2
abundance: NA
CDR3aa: CASSPENTGELFF
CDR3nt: TGTGCCAGCAGCCCAGAAAACACCGGGGAGCTGTTTTTT

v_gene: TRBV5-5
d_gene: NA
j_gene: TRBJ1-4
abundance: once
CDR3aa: CASSLFNEKLFF
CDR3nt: TGTGCCAGCAGCTTGTTTAACGAAAAACTGTTTTTT

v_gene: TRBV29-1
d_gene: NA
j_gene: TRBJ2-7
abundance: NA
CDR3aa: CSVEMAGRIYEQYF
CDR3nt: TGCAGCGTGGAGATGGCGGGTCGGATCTACGAGCAGTACTTC

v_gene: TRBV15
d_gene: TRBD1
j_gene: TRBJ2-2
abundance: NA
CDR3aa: CATSRDREKGQGNTGELFF
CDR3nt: TGTGCCACCAGCAGAGACCGGGAAAAGGGACAGGGTAACACCGGGGAGCTGTTTTTT

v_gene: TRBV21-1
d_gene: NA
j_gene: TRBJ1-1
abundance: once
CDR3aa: CASSKGYRRVLRGNTEAFF
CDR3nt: TGTGCCAGCAGCAAAGGATATCGACGCGTTCTTCGGGGGAACACTGAAGCTTTCTTT

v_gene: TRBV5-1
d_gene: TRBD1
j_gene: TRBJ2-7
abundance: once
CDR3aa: CASSLGDRSYEQYF
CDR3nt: TGCGCCAGCAGCTTGGGGGACAGATCCTACGAGCAGTACTTC

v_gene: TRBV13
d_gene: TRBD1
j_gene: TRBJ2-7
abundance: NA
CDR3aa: CASSFTGTGVREQYF
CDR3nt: TGTGCCAGCAGCTTCACCGGGACAGGGGTGAGAGAGCAGTACTTC

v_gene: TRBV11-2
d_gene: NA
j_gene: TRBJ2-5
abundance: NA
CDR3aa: CASSPEAWRDRTQYF
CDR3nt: TGTGCCAGCAGCCCAGAAGCGTGGAGGGACAGGACCCAGTACTTC

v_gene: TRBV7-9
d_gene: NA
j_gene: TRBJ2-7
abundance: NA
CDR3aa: CASSLAPTGLSHYEQYF
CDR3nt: TGTGCCAGCAGCTTAGCGCCAACGGGACTCTCGCATTACGAGCAGTACTTC

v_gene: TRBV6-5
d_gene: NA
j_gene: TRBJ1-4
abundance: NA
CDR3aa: CASSSYGEDNSEKLFF
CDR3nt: TGTGCCAGCAGTTCTTATGGAGAGGATAACTCGGAAAAACTGTTTTTT

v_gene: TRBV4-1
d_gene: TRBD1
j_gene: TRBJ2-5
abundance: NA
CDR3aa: CASSLLGDSLQETQYF
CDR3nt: TGCGCCAGCAGCCTTCTAGGGGACAGCCTCCAAGAGACCCAGTACTTC

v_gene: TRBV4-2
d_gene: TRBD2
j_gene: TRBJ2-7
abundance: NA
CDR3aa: CASSPAVAGGEQYF
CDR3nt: TGTGCCAGCAGCCCGGCGGTAGCGGGAGGCGAGCAGTACTTC

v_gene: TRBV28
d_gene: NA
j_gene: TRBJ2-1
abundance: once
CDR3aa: CASSLSGYNEQFF
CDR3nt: TGTGCCAGCAGTTTGTCAGGCTACAATGAGCAGTTCTTC

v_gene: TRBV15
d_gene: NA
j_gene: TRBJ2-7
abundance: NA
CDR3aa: CATSTLSGTGGTYEQYF
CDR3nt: TGTGCCACCAGCACATTATCCGGGACTGGGGGTACCTACGAGCAGTACTTC

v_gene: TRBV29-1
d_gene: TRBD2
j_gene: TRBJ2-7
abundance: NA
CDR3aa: CSVAGQEGSYEQYF
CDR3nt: TGCAGCGTAGCGGGGCAGGAGGGGTCCTACGAGCAGTACTTC

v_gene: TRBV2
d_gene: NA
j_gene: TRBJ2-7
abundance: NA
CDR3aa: CASSDVGRAYEQYF
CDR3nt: TGTGCCAGCAGTGACGTAGGTAGAGCCTACGAGCAGTACTTC

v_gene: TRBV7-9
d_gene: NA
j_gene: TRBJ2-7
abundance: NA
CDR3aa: CASSASKVSYEQYF
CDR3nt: TGTGCCAGCAGCGCTAGCAAGGTCTCCTACGAGCAGTACTTC

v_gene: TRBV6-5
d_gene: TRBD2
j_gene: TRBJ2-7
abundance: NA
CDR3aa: CASSYSPTSFEQYF
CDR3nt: TGTGCCAGCAGTTACTCCCCGACTAGCTTCGAGCAGTACTTC

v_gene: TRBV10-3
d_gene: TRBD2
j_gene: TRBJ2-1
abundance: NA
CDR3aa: CAISAPGTKYNEQFF
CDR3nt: TGTGCCATCAGTGCCCCCGGGACTAAGTACAATGAGCAGTTCTTC

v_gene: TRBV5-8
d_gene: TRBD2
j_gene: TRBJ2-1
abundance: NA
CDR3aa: CASRGGSGSSSYNEQFF
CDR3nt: TGTGCCAGCAGGGGGGGTAGCGGGAGTTCGTCCTACAATGAGCAGTTCTTC

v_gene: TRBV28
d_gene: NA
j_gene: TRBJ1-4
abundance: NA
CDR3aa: CASSLLGINEKLFF
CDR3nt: TGTGCCAGCAGTTTATTGGGTATCAATGAAAAACTGTTTTTT

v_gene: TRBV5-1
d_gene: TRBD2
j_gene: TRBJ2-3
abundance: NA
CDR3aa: CASSLAPSGYTDTQYF
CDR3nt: TGCGCCAGCAGCTTGGCCCCTAGCGGTTACACAGATACGCAGTATTTT

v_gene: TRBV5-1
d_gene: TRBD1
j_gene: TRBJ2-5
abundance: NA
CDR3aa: CASSLDRDRDQETQYF
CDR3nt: TGCGCCAGCAGCTTGGACCGGGACAGGGATCAAGAGACCCAGTACTTC

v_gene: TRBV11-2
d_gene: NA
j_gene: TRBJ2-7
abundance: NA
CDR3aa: CASGEQYF
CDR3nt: TGTGCCAGCGGCGAGCAGTACTTC

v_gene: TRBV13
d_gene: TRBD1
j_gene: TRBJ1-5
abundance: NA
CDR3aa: CASSLRDRGLNQPQHF
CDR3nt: TGTGCCAGCAGCTTAAGGGACAGGGGACTCAATCAGCCCCAGCATTTT

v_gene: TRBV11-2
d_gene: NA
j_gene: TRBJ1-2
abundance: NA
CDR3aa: CASSEMTGDYGYTF
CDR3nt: TGTGCCAGCAGCGAAATGACGGGAGACTATGGCTACACCTTC

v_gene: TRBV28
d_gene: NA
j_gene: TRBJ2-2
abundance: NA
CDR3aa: CASSYAGTNTGELFF
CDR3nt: TGTGCCAGCAGTTATGCCGGGACGAACACCGGGGAGCTGTTTTTT

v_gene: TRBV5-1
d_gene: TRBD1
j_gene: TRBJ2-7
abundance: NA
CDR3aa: CASSYRTGGYEQYF
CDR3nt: TGCGCCAGCAGCTATAGGACAGGGGGCTACGAGCAGTACTTC

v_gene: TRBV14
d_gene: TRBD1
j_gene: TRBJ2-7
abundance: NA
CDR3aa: CASSHWGQDYEQYF
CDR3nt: TGTGCCAGCAGCCATTGGGGACAGGACTACGAGCAGTACTTC

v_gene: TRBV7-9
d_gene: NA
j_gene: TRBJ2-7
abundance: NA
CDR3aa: CASSPLDITPYEQYF
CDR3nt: TGTGCCAGCAGCCCCCTCGATATCACCCCCTACGAGCAGTACTTC

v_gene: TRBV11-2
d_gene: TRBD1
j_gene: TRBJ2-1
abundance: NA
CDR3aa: CASSSGQGSNNEQFF
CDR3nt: TGTGCCAGCAGCTCCGGACAGGGCAGCAACAATGAGCAGTTCTTC

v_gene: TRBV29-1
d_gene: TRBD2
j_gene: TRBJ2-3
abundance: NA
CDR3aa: CSVHSGREDTQYF
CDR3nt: TGCAGCGTTCATAGCGGGAGGGAAGATACGCAGTATTTT

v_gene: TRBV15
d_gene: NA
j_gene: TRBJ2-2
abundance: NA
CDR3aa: CATSNVVVLTELFF
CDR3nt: TGTGCCACCAGCAATGTCGTCGTCCTTACGGAGCTGTTTTTT

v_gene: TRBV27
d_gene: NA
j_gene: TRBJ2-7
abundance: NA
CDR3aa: CASSLLGEKPYEQYF
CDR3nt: TGTGCCAGCAGTTTATTGGGGGAGAAGCCCTACGAGCAGTACTTC

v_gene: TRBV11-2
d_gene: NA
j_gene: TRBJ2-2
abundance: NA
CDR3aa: CASRLGHSTGELFF
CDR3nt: TGTGCCAGCAGGTTAGGTCATTCCACCGGGGAGCTGTTTTTT

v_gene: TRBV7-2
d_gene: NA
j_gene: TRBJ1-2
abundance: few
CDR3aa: CASSSTGFSGYGYTF
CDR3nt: TGTGCCAGCAGCTCAACAGGTTTCTCAGGCTATGGCTACACCTTC

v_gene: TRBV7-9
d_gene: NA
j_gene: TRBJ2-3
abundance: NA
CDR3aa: CASSLAGRDVFTDTQYF
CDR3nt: TGTGCCAGCAGCTTAGCTGGAAGAGACGTATTCACAGATACGCAGTATTTT

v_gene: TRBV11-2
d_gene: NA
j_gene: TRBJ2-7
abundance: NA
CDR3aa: CASSPMTGSYEQYF
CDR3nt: TGTGCCAGCAGCCCAATGACGGGGTCCTACGAGCAGTACTTC

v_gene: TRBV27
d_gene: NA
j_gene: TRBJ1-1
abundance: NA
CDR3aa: CASSLSLGGVTEAFF
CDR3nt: TGTGCCAGCAGTTTAAGCCTTGGGGGGGTCACTGAAGCTTTCTTT

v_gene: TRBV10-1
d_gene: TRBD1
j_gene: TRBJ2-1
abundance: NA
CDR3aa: CASSERLGQKSDEQFF
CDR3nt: TGCGCCAGCAGTGAAAGGTTGGGACAGAAATCCGATGAGCAGTTCTTC

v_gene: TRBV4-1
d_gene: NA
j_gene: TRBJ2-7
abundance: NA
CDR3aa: CASSQVAPTYEQYF
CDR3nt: TGCGCCAGCAGCCAAGTGGCACCCACCTACGAGCAGTACTTC

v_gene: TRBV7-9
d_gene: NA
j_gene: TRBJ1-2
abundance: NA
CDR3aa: CASRDGTNYGYTF
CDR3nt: TGTGCCAGCCGGGACGGGACTAACTATGGCTACACCTTC

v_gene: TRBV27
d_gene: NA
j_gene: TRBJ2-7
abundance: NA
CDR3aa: CASGVSGRMPYEQYF
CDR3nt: TGTGCCAGCGGGGTCTCGGGACGCATGCCCTACGAGCAGTACTTC

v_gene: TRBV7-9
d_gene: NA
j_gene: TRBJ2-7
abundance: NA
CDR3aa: CASSSGRPKYF
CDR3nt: TGTGCCAGCAGCTCCGGACGGCCTAAGTACTTC

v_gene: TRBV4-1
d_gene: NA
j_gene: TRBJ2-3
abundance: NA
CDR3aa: CASSQERRPTDTQYF
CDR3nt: TGCGCCAGCAGCCAAGAACGGAGACCGACAGATACGCAGTATTTT

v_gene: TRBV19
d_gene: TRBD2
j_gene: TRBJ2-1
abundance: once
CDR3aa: CASRTLTSGSPNEQFF
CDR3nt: TGTGCCAGTAGAACACTGACTAGCGGGAGTCCCAATGAGCAGTTCTTC

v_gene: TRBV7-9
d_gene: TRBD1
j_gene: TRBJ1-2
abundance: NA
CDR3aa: CASSLFGTGYGYTF
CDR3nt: TGTGCCAGCAGCCTATTCGGGACAGGATATGGCTACACCTTC

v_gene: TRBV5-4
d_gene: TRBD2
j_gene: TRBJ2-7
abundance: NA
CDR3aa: CASSLGLAGSYEQYF
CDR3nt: TGTGCCAGCAGCCTAGGACTAGCGGGCTCCTACGAGCAGTACTTC

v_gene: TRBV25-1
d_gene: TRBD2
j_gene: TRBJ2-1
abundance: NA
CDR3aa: CASSEFRTSGRDEQFF
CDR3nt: TGTGCCAGCAGTGAATTTCGTACTAGCGGGAGGGATGAGCAGTTCTTC

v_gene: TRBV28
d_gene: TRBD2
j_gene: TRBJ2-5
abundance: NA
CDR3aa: CASSLVGTIQETQYF
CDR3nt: TGTGCCAGCAGTTTAGTCGGGACTATCCAAGAGACCCAGTACTTC

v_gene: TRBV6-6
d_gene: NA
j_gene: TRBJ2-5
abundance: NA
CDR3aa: CASSYGPERETQYF
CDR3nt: TGTGCCAGCAGTTACGGCCCCGAGCGAGAGACCCAGTACTTC

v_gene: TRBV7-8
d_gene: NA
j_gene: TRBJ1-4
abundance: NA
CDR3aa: CATASQEVSTNEKLFF
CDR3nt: TGTGCCACCGCCTCTCAGGAGGTCTCAACTAATGAAAAACTGTTTTTT